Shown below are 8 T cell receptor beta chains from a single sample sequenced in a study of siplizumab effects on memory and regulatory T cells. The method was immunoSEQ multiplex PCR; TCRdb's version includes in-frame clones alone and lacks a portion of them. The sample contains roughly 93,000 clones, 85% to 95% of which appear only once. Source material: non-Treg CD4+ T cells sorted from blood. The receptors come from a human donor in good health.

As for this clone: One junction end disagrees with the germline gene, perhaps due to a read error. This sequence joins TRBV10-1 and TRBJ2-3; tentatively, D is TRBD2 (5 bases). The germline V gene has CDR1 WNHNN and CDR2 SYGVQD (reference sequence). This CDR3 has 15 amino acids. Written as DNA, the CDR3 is TGCGCCAGCAGTGAGTCGGGAGTTGGTGTGACCTTTCTGAATTTT. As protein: CASSESGVGVTFLNF.

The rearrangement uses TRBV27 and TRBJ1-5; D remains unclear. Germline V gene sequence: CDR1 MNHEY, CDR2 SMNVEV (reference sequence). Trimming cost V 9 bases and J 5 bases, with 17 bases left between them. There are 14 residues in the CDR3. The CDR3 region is CASQFKAGDQPQHF. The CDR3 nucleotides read TGTGCCAGTCAGTTCAAGGCCGGGGATCAGCCCCAGCATTTT.

The CDR3 loop reads CASSSLAGDVSEAFF. The CDR3 DNA follows: TGTGCCAGCAGCTCCCTGGCAGGGGATGTATCCGAAGCTTTCTTT. This sequence joins TRBV28 and TRBJ1-1; possible D gene TRBD1, 6 bases. V was trimmed by 6 bases and J by 8 bases, leaving 22 bases between them. This CDR3 has 15 residues. Germline CDR1 is MDHEN and CDR2 is SYDVKM.

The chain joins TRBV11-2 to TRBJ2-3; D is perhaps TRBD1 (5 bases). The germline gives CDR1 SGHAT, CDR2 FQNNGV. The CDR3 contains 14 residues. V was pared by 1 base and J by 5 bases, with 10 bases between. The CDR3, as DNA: TGTGCCAGCAGCTTAGCAGGGTTTGGAGATACGCAGTATTTT. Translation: CASSLAGFGDTQYF.

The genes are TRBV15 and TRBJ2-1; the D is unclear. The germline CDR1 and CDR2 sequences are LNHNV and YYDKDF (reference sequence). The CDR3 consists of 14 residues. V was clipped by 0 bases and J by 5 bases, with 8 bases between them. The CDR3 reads CATSRDRSNNEQFF. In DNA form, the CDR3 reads TGTGCCACCAGCAGAGATCGATCGAACAATGAGCAGTTCTTC.

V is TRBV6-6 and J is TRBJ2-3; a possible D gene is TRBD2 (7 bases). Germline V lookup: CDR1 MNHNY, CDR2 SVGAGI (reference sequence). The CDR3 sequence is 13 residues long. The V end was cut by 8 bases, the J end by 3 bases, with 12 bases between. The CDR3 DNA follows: TGTGCCAGCGGGGGGGGCGTTACAGATACGCAGTATTTT. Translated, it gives CASGGGVTDTQYF.

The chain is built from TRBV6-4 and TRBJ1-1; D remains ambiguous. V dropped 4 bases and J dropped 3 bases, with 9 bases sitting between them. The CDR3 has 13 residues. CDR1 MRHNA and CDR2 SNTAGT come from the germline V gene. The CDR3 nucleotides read TGTGCCAGCAGTGCACAACGGGACACTGAAGCTTTCTTT. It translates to CASSAQRDTEAFF.

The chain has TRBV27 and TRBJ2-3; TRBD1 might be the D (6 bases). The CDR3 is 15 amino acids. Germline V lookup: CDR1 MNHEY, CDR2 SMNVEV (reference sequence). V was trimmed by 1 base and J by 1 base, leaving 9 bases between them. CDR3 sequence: CASSLLPGGTDTQYF. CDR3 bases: TGTGCCAGCAGTTTATTGCCAGGGGGCACAGATACGCAGTATTTT.